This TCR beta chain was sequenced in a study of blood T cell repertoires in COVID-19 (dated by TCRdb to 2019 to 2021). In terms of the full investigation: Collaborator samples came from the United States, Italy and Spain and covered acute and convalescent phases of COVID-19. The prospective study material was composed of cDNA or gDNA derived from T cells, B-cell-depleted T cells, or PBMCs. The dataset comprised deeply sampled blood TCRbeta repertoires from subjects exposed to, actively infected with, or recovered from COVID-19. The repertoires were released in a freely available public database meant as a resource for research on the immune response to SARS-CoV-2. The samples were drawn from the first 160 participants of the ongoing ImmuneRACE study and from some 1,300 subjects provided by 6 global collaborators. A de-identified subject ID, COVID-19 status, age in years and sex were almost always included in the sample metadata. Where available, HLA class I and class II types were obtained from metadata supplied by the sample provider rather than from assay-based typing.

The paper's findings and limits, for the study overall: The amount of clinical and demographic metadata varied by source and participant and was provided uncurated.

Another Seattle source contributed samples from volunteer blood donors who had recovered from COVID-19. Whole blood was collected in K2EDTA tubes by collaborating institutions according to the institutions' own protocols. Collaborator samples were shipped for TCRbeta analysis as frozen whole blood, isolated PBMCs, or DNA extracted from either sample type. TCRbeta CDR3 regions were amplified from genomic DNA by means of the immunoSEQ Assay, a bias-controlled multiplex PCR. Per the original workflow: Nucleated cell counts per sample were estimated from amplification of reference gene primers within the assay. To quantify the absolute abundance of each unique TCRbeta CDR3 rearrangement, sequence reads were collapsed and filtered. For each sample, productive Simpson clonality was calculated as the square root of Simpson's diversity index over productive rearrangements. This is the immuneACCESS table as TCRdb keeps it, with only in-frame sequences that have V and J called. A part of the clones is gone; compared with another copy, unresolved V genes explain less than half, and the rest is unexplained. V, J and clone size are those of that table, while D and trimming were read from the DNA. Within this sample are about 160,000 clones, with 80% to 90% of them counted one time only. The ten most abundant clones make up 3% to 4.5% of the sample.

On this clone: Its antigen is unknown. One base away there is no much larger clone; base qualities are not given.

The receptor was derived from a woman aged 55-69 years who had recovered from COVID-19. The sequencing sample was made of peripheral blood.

The CDR3 sequence is CASSPTSGSETQYF. The DNA sequence is as follows: TGTGCCAGCAGCCCGACTAGCGGCTCAGAGACCCAGTACTTC. The rearrangement combines TRBV7-9 with TRBJ2-5; 9 nucleotides in the junction match TRBD2. Taken from cysteine to phenylalanine, the CDR3 has 14 residues. Left in the record is the CDR3 DNA by itself, 42 bases read in frame from the first base. The germline V gene (reference sequence) supplies CDR1 SEHNR and CDR2 FQNEAQ. V is pruned by 5 bases and J by 4 bases, leaving 5 bases of the junction without a gene match. Where the CDR3 stops, the reference TRBV7-9 and TRBJ2-5 genes take over; the full variable domain is DTGVSQNPRHKITKRGQNVTFRCDPISEHNRLYWYRQTLGQGPEFLTYFQNEAQLEKSRLLSDRFSAERPKGSFSTLEIQRTEQGDSAMYLCASSPTSGSETQYFGPGTRLLVL.